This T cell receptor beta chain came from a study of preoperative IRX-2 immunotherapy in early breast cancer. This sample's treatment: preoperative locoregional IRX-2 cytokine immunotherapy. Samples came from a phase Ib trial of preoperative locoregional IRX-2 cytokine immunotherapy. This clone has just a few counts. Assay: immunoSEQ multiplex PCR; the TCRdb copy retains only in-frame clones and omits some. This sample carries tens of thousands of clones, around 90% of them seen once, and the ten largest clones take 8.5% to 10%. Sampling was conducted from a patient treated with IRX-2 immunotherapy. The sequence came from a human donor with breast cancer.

CDR3 nucleotide sequence: TGTGCCAGCAGCGTAACCAATTCACCCCTCCACTTT. Its protein product is CASSVTNSPLHF. V and J are TRBV9 and TRBJ1-6; D not certain. Germline loops: CDR1 SGDLS, CDR2 YYNGEE. V lost 1 base and J 7 bases, leaving 3 bases between the germline ends. This CDR3 spans 12 amino acids. Complete variable domain (other parts from reference TRBV9 and TRBJ1-6): DSGVTQTPKHLITATGQRVTLRCSPRSGDLSVYWYQQSLDQGLQFLIQYYNGEERAKGNILERFSAQQFPDLHSELNLSSLELGDSALYFCASSVTNSPLHFGNGTRLTVT.